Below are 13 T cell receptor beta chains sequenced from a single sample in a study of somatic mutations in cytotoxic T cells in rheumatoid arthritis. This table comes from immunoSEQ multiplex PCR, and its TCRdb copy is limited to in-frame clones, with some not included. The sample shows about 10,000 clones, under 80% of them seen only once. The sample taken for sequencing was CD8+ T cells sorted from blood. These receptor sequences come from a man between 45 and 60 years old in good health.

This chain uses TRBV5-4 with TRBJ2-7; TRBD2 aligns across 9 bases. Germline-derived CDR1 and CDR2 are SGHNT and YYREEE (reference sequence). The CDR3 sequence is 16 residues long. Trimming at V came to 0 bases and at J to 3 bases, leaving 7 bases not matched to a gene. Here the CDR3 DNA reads TGTGCCAGCAGCTTGGATCCTGCTAGCGGGAACTACGAGCAGTACTTC. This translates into CASSLDPASGNYEQYF.

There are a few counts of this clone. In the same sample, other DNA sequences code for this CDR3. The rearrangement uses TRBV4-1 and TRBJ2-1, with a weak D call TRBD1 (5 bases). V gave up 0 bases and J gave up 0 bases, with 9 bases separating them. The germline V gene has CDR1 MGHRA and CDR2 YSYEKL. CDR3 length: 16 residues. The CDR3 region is CASSQEGRNSYNEQFF. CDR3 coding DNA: TGCGCCAGCAGCCAAGAGGGGCGGAACTCCTACAATGAGCAGTTCTTC.

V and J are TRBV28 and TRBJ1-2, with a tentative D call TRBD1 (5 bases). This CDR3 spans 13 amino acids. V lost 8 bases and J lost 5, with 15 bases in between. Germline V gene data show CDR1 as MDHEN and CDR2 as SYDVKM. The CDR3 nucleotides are TGTGCCAGCCGCCGGGGGGGAAGATATGGCTACACCTTC. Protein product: CASRRGGRYGYTF.

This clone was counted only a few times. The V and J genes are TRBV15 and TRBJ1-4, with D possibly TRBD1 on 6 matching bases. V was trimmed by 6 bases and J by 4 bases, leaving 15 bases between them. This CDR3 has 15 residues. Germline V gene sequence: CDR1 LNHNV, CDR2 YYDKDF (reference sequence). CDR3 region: CATSSTGQLNEKLFF. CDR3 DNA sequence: TGTGCCACCAGTTCGACGGGACAACTTAATGAAAAACTGTTTTTT.

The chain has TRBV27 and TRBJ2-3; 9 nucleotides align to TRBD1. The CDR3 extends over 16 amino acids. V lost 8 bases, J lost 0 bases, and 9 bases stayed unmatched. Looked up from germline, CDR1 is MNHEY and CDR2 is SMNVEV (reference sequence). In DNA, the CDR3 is TGTGCCAGCCACAGGATCGGGACAGGGAGCACAGATACGCAGTATTTT. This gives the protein CASHRIGTGSTDTQYF.

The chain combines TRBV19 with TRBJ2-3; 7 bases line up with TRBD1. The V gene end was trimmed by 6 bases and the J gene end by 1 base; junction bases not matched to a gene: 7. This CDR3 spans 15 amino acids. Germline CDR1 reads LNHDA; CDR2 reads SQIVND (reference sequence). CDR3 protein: CASRRQGPGTDTQYF. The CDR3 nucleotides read TGTGCCAGTAGGCGACAGGGTCCAGGCACAGATACGCAGTATTTT. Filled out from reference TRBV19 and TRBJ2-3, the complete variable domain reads DGGITQSPKYLFRKEGQNVTLSCEQNLNHDAMYWYRQDPGQGLRLIYYSQIVNDFQKGDIAEGYSVSREKKESFPLTVTSAQKNPTAFYLCASRRQGPGTDTQYFGPGTRLTVL.

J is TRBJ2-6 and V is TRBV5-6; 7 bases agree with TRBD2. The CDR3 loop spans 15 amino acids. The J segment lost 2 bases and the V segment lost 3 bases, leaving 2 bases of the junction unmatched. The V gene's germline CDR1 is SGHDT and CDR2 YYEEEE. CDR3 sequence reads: CASSWGGTGANVLTF. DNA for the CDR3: TGTGCCAGCAGCTGGGGAGGGACTGGGGCCAACGTCCTGACTTTC.

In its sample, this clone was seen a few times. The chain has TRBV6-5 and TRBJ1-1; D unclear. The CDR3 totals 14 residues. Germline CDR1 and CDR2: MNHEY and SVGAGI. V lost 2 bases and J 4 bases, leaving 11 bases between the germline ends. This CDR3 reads CASSYGQVSTEAFF. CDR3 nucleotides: TGTGCCAGCAGTTACGGGCAGGTCAGCACTGAAGCTTTCTTT.

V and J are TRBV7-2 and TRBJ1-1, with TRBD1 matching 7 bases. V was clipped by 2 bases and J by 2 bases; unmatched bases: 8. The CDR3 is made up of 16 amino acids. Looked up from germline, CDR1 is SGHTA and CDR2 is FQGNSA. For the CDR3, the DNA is TGTGCCAGCAGCTTAAGACCAGGGGGGTTAAACACTGAAGCTTTCTTT. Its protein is CASSLRPGGLNTEAFF. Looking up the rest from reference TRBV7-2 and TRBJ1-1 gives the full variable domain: GAGVSQSPSNKVTEKGKDVELRCDPISGHTALYWYRQSLGQGLEFLIYFQGNSAPDKSGLPSDRFSAERTGGSVSTLTIQRTQQEDSAVYLCASSLRPGGLNTEAFFGQGTRLTVV.

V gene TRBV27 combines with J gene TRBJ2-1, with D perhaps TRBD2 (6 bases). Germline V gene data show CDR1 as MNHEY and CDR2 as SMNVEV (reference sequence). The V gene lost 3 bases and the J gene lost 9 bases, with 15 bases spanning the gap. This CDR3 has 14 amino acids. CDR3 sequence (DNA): TGTGCCAGCAGTTTTCTAGGGGATAGCGGTGAGCAGTTCTTC. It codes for CASSFLGDSGEQFF.

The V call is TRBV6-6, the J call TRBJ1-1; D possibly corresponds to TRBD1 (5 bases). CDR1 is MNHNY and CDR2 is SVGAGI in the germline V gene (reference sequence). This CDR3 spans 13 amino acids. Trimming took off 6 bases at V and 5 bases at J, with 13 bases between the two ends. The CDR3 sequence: CASSLGGRTEAFF. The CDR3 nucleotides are TGTGCCAGCAGCCTGGGGGGGAGGACTGAAGCTTTCTTT.

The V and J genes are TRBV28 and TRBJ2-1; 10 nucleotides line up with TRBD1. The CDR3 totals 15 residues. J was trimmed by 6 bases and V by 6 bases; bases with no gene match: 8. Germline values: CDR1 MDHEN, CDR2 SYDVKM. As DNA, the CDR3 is TGTGCCAGCAGAGCCGGGACAGGGGATTCCAATGAGCAGTTCTTC. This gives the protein CASRAGTGDSNEQFF.

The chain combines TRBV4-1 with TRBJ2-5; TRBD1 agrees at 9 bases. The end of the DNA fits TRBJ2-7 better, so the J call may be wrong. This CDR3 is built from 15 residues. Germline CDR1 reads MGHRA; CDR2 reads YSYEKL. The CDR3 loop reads CASSPSGTGSYEQYF. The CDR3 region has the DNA TGCGCCAGCAGCCCCTCCGGGACAGGGTCCTACGAGCAGTACTTC.